The 7 T cell receptor beta chains below all came from one sample that was sequenced in a study of cytomegalovirus exposure and HLA in healthy donors. A multiplex PCR was run with 60 Vbeta primers and 13 Jbeta primers. Clones were read by immunoSEQ multiplex PCR, and TCRdb kept only the in-frame ones, dropping some. The sample records 150,000 to 200,000 clones, roughly an eighth being singletons. Specimen: PBMCs. These TCRs come from a man in his fifties in good health and CMV-seropositive.

In DNA, the CDR3 is TGCAGCGTTAACAGGATAAACACCGGGGAGCTGTTTTTT. The encoded protein is CSVNRINTGELFF. V usage is TRBV29-1 and J usage is TRBJ2-2; D possibly corresponds to TRBD1 (5 bases). Germline values: CDR1 SQVTM, CDR2 ANQGSEA. Deletions cut 5 bases from V and 2 bases from J, with 9 bases between. This CDR3 region has 13 residues.

This clone was seen only a few times. The chain employs TRBV2 and TRBJ1-5, with D possibly being TRBD1 (5 bases). The CDR3 runs to 15 residues. The germline gives CDR1 SNHLY, CDR2 FYNNEI. Trimming shortened V by 3 bases and J by 6 bases, and 15 bases separated the two germline ends. The CDR3 DNA follows: TGTGCCAGCAGTGAGGAGGGAGGGGCGGTTCAGCCCCAGCATTTT. It codes for CASSEEGGAVQPQHF.

On this clone: One junction end does not reproduce the germline sequence, and a read error may be involved. The J gene is TRBJ2-5, the V gene TRBV18; the D is unclear. The germline V gene encodes CDR1 KGHSH and CDR2 LQKENI. There are 13 residues in the CDR3. CDR3 sequence: CASSPFQEEAQYF. CDR3 coding DNA: TGTGCCAGCTCACCATTCCAAGAAGAGGCCCAGTACTTC.

This clone came up a few times. V is TRBV6-1 and J is TRBJ2-7; TRBD1 might be the D (6 bases). Between the trimmed V and J ends, which lost 4 bases and 2 bases, there was a span of 9 bases. Germline V CDR1 and CDR2: MNHNS, SASEGT. The CDR3 is made up of 13 amino acids. In nucleotides, the CDR3 is TGTGCCAGCAGTGTTAACAGGGCCTACGAGCAGTACTTC. Translating gives CASSVNRAYEQYF.

The genes are TRBV10-3 and TRBJ2-2; the match to TRBD1 covers 8 bases. The V gene's germline CDR1 is ENHRY and CDR2 SYGVKD. V was pared by 5 bases and J by 6 bases, with 5 bases of the junction left unmatched. The CDR3 length is 14 residues. The CDR3 region is CAISWTGLSGELFF. The CDR3 bases are TGTGCCATCAGTTGGACAGGGCTCTCCGGGGAGCTGTTTTTT.

This clone showed up just a few times. The genes are TRBV5-4 and TRBJ2-5; 11 bases line up with TRBD2. V lost 0 bases and J lost 2; bases outside the gene matches: 3. Germline V gives CDR1 SGHNT, CDR2 YYREEE (reference sequence). The CDR3 loop spans 16 amino acids. The CDR3 spells CASSLALAGGQETQYF. Here the CDR3 DNA reads TGTGCCAGCAGCTTGGCCTTAGCGGGGGGGCAAGAGACCCAGTACTTC.

The chain uses TRBV6-5 and TRBJ1-4; no clear D gene. The CDR3 consists of 13 residues. V gave up 6 bases and J gave up 10 bases, with 15 bases separating them. The V gene's germline CDR1 is MNHEY and CDR2 SVGAGI. The chain's CDR3 is CASSVTREGKLFF. The CDR3 DNA reads TGTGCCAGCAGCGTGACTCGGGAGGGAAAACTGTTTTTT.